This T cell receptor (beta chain) was identified in a study of CD8 T cells in Susac syndrome (dated by TCRdb to between 2018 and 2021). The study in broad terms: Of the Susac syndrome patients who were sequenced, eight were in clinical remission while about six had clinically active disease. At blood withdrawal, Susac syndrome patients were therapy-naive, treated with corticosteroids (with IVIg additionally given to some), or treated with IVIg alone. Repertoire sequencing was used to test whether CD8+ T cell activation and differentiation in Susac syndrome was antigen driven. The paper's findings and limits, for the study overall: The study acknowledged that relatively few individuals were included in the TCR sequencing and HLA analysis. In the CD4+ T cell repertoire of Susac syndrome patients, clonal expansion was not detected.

A note on this clonotype: The target of this receptor is not known. No much larger clone exists at a distance of one base, and base qualities are not known.

Peripheral blood CD8+ and CD4+ T cells from healthy donors, Susac syndrome patients and multiple sclerosis patients were profiled by high-throughput TCR beta sequencing. The Susac syndrome patients fulfilled recently defined diagnostic criteria for either definite or probable disease. Bulk CD8+ and CD4+ T cells were purified magnetically by negative isolation, whereas CD8+ TEMRA cells were enriched by FACS. Blood was collected in EDTA tubes and processed within 24 hours, with PBMCs isolated through density gradient centrifugation. PBMCs intended for TCR sequencing were cryopreserved in liquid nitrogen and thawed later in a water bath at 37 degrees C. A purity of at least 90% was achieved for sorted or isolated CD4+, CD8+ and CD8+ TEMRA cells. RNA was extracted using the RNeasy kit, and about 0.45 to 1 microgram was reverse transcribed with random hexamers. The immunoSEQ multiplex PCR assay, which covers 54 Vbeta and 13 Jbeta segments, was used to amplify TCR beta CDR3 regions. Bias from PCR amplification was corrected by using a synthetic template baseline for primer optimization and for computational correction. The authors' pipeline ran thus. Reads were annotated to V, D and J genes according to IMGT and were analyzed with immunoSEQ Analyzer, with only productive sequences retained. Clonality was calculated as one minus the Shannon entropy normalized by log2 of the number of productive unique sequences. For each patient and control, public and private clones were evaluated within the 100 most prevalent clones. Susac-specific clones were defined as absent from healthy and MS cohorts, some 1,000 published viral clones and other ImmuneACCESS disease sequences. TCRdb reran the public reads through fastp at Q25 and MiXCR, keeping productive beta chains. Merged by CDR3 protein, the rows form single entries marked with the most common genes and DNA. The V and J calls follow TCRdb's processing rather than the paper's. The sample table records more than 150,000 distinct CDR3 sequences; roughly 95% of these occur just once. The top ten hold around 0.12% of the sample.

Sequencing was done on a sample of CD4+ T cells from PBMCs. The clonotype was recovered from a human donor with Susac syndrome.

CDR3 sequence: CAWGAGGPLHEQFF. The DNA sequence is as follows: TGTGCCTGGGGAGCGGGAGGGCCCTTACATGAGCAGTTCTTC. This chain joins TRBV30 to TRBJ2-1, and 10 bases in between align with TRBD2. Including the terminal cysteine and phenylalanine, the CDR3 comprises 14 residues. The only DNA kept is the CDR3, 42 bases in frame from the first base. Trimmed from V: 5 bases; trimmed from J: 8 bases; junction bases lacking a gene match: 9. Based on the germline V gene (reference sequence), the CDR1 and CDR2 sequences are GTSNPN and SVGIG.